The TCR beta chain described here comes from a study of T cell repertoires in cytomegalovirus infection. Overall study: HLA-B-restricted CMV epitopes that are well studied, plus recently identified HLA-C-restricted ones, were used by the study. Matching HLA type, along with CMV infection, was indicated by public TCR beta signatures.

Study-level points and caveats: Clonotype analysis showed dominance of the ex vivo response by HLA-C-restricted CMV-specific TCR beta clonotypes. Cumulative frequency of public TCR beta families picked out carriers of CMV plus the relevant HLA.

Trimming took off 4 bases at V and 6 bases at J, with 19 bases between the two ends. Germline V gives CDR1 GTSNPN, CDR2 SVGIG (reference sequence). This CDR3 has 14 amino acids. A remark on this clonotype: Its antigen is unknown.

TCRdb called the reads again in MiXCR, with one record for every CDR3 protein. This table has about 37,000 distinct CDR3 sequences, less than 60% appearing once. The specimen was CD8+ T cells from cultured PBMCs, collected from culture after CMV antigen stimulation. The receptor was derived from a human donor in good health (CMV status not recorded). Some clones in this sample may be carry-over from other donors' samples. The V gene is TRBV30, the J gene TRBJ2-7; D is undetermined. CDR3 sequence (DNA): TGTGCCTGGAAGTTTGGGCTGAAGTTGGGCGAGCAGTACTTC. It specifies CAWKFGLKLGEQYF. Using reference TRBV30 and TRBJ2-7 for the parts outside the CDR3, the full variable domain is SQTIHQWPATLVQPVGSPLSLECTVEGTSNPNLYWYRQAAGRGLQLLFYSVGIGQISSEVPQNLSASRPQDRQFILSSKKLLLSDSGFYLCAWKFGLKLGEQYFGPGTRLTVT.